Shown below are 29 T cell receptor beta chains from a single sample sequenced in a study of blood T cell repertoires in COVID-19. The assay was immunoSEQ multiplex PCR, and TCRdb's table has in-frame clones only and misses some. Of 130,000 or so clones listed, less than 85% are singletons. Sequenced: peripheral blood. The receptors derive from an older woman with acute or convalescent COVID-19.

Of note for this clone: The junction differs from germline at one of its ends, possibly a read error. The rearrangement joins TRBV9 to TRBJ1-1; 11 positions agree with TRBD1. Germline CDR1 is SGDLS and CDR2 is YYNGEE. This CDR3 has 18 residues. CDR3 residues: CASSVGFGTGGPNAEAFF. The CDR3, as DNA: TGTGCCAGCAGCGTAGGATTTGGGACAGGGGGGCCGAACGCTGAAGCTTTCTTT.

This rearrangement joins TRBV9 to TRBJ2-2, with 8 nucleotides matching TRBD1. V shed 3 bases, J shed 8 bases, and the junction held 6 bases outside the gene matches. CDR1 is SGDLS, CDR2 YYNGEE, per germline. The CDR3 runs 14 residues. For the CDR3, the DNA is TGTGCCAGCAGCGCTCACAGGGGGATGGGGGAGCTGTTTTTT. Translation: CASSAHRGMGELFF.

The chain links TRBV9 to TRBJ2-7; 11 nucleotides align to TRBD1. Germline CDR1 and CDR2: SGDLS and YYNGEE. CDR3 length: 14 residues. Trimming at V came to 4 bases and at J to 6 bases, leaving 6 bases not matched to a gene. The CDR3 here is CASSPRTGGGEQYF. CDR3 DNA sequence: TGTGCCAGCAGCCCCCGGACAGGGGGCGGCGAGCAGTACTTC.

The chain uses TRBV3-1 (or the pseudogene TRBV3-2) and TRBJ1-2; maybe TRBD1 (5 bases). V was trimmed by 2 bases and J by 3 bases, leaving 16 bases between them. The CDR3 contains 16 residues. Germline V gene data show CDR1 as LGHDT and CDR2 as YNNKEL (reference sequence). Here the CDR3 reads CASSQPASATDYGYTF. The CDR3, as DNA: TGTGCCAGCAGCCAACCAGCCTCGGCGACAGACTATGGCTACACCTTC.

This clone appeared a single time. The chain combines TRBV5-6 with TRBJ2-1; 14 positions match TRBD2. The CDR3 runs to 15 residues. Germline V gene sequence: CDR1 SGHDT, CDR2 YYEEEE. V gave up 2 bases and J gave up 13 bases; unmatched junction bases: 8. The CDR3 coding sequence is TGTGCCAGCAGCTTCGGGACTAGCGGGGGAAACAATCAGTTCTTC. It translates to CASSFGTSGGNNQFF.

The chain combines TRBV7-9 with TRBJ1-4, with 7 bases aligning to TRBD1. From germline, CDR1 is SEHNR and CDR2 FQNEAQ (reference sequence). Unmatched junction bases numbered 7, after V lost 7 bases and J lost 8 bases. The CDR3 covers 13 residues. CDR3 nucleotides: TGTGCCAGCACAGGGGACAGCGGAGAAAAACTGTTTTTT. This gives the protein CASTGDSGEKLFF.

V usage is TRBV5-5 and J usage is TRBJ1-5, with 9 bases fitting TRBD1. Trimming took 4 bases from V and 7 from J; bases not matched to a gene: 9. Germline CDR1 SGHKS, CDR2 YYEKEE (reference sequence). This CDR3 has 15 amino acids. The DNA for the CDR3 is TGTGCCAGCAGCCTGGCGGGACAGGGACACCAGCCCCAGCATTTT. Translating gives CASSLAGQGHQPQHF.

J is TRBJ1-2 and V is TRBV6-6, with 9 bases that match TRBD1. Germline trimming cut 5 bases from V and 8 bases from J; bases unmatched to any gene: 6. CDR3 length: 13 residues. In germline, CDR1 is MNHNY, CDR2 SVGAGI (reference sequence). For the CDR3, the DNA is TGTGCCAGCAGTCCTACAGGGGGCGTAGGCTACACCTTC. It is translated as CASSPTGGVGYTF.

For the CDR3, the DNA is TGTGCCAGCAGCTTGACAGGGGGCGTCTGGGAAAAACTGTTTTTT. Translating it yields CASSLTGGVWEKLFF. V is TRBV7-9 and J is TRBJ1-4; 10 bases map to TRBD1. Germline values: CDR1 SEHNR, CDR2 FQNEAQ (reference sequence). Germline trimming cut 3 bases from V and 8 bases from J; bases unmatched to any gene: 6. The CDR3 contains 15 residues.

The rearrangement uses TRBV5-1 and TRBJ1-6; 8 nucleotides align to TRBD1. V lost 0 bases, J lost 10 bases, and 9 bases stayed unmatched. The CDR3 contains 16 residues. Germline V CDR1 and CDR2: SGHRS, YFSETQ. The CDR3 region has the DNA TGCGCCAGCAGCTTGGGGGGAGGACAGGGTTTATCACCCCTCCACTTT. This sequence encodes CASSLGGGQGLSPLHF.

The chain combines TRBV12-3 or TRBV12-4 with TRBJ1-1, with 7 bases aligning to TRBD1. CDR3 length: 13 residues. The junction had 2 bases not matched to a gene; V was cut back by 3 bases and J by 4 bases. The CDR3, as DNA: TGTGCCAGCAGTTTCGGGACAGCCACTGAAGCTTTCTTT. Residues: CASSFGTATEAFF.

The chain carries TRBV19 and TRBJ2-1; 13 bases are a match to TRBD2. The junction had 7 bases not matched to a gene; V was cut back by 4 bases and J by 10 bases. The CDR3 has 15 amino acids. Germline V gene sequence: CDR1 LNHDA, CDR2 SQIVND (reference sequence). The CDR3 here is CASSTLAGGREEQFF. The CDR3 DNA follows: TGTGCCAGTAGTACACTAGCGGGGGGGCGGGAAGAGCAGTTCTTC.

This clone was picked up one time. The genes are TRBV19 and TRBJ1-1; 8 nucleotides agree with TRBD1. The CDR3 runs 14 residues. V lost 3 bases to trimming and J lost 5 bases; unmatched junction nucleotides: 5. The V gene's germline CDR1 is LNHDA and CDR2 SQIVND (reference sequence). The CDR3 DNA reads TGTGCCAGTAGTATCCCAGGGGGCAGTACTGAAGCTTTCTTT. Translated, it gives CASSIPGGSTEAFF.

This clone has more than one count but fewer than ten. The V and J genes are TRBV5-1 and TRBJ2-1, with a weak D call TRBD2 (5 bases). Germline assignment: CDR1 SGHRS and CDR2 YFSETQ. This CDR3 is built from 14 residues. Trimming shortened V by 4 bases and J by 0 bases, and 8 bases separated the two germline ends. CDR3 nucleotide sequence: TGCGCCAGCAGCACGGGGAGCTCCTACAATGAGCAGTTCTTC. Translated: CASSTGSSYNEQFF.

This sequence joins TRBV6-5 and TRBJ2-7; 10 bases are shared with TRBD1. CDR1 and CDR2 from the germline V gene are MNHEY and SVGAGI. The CDR3 length is 14 residues. The ends lost 10 bases at V and 0 bases at J; junction bases unmatched: 6. The CDR3 here is CATEGQGISYEQYV. In DNA, the CDR3 is TGTGCCACCGAGGGACAGGGGATCTCCTACGAGCAGTACGTC.

The chain uses TRBV9 and TRBJ1-3, with unresolved D. Germline CDR1 is SGDLS and CDR2 is YYNGEE. The V end was cut by 6 bases, the J end by 0 bases, with 10 bases between. This CDR3 has 14 amino acids. The CDR3 DNA is TGTGCCAGCAACCGAGGCAGCTCTGGAAACACCATATATTTT. It yields the protein CASNRGSSGNTIYF.

The chain is built from TRBV6-5 and TRBJ2-7; 10 nucleotides agree with TRBD1. Germline V gene lookup returns CDR1 MNHEY and CDR2 SVGAGI. Trimming cost V 2 bases and J 2 bases; bases outside gene matches: 3. This CDR3 is 15 amino acids long. CDR3 amino acids: CASSYGQGVTYEQYF. The CDR3 DNA follows: TGTGCCAGCAGTTACGGACAGGGGGTAACCTACGAGCAGTACTTC.

J is TRBJ2-2 and V is TRBV9, with D maybe TRBD1 (5 bases). V was clipped by 4 bases and J by 2 bases, with 12 bases between them. Germline V gene data show CDR1 as SGDLS and CDR2 as YYNGEE. This CDR3 is built from 15 residues. CDR3 sequence: CASSPQEINTGELFF. CDR3 nucleotide sequence: TGTGCCAGCAGCCCACAGGAGATTAACACCGGGGAGCTGTTTTTT.

This rearrangement joins TRBV30 to TRBJ2-7; 11 bases line up with TRBD2. Per the germline V gene, CDR1 is GTSNPN and CDR2 is SVGIG (reference sequence). The CDR3 loop spans 14 amino acids. The V gene end was trimmed by 0 bases and the J gene end by 6 bases; junction bases not matched to a gene: 4. CDR3 amino acids: CAWSVLGTSGEQYF. For the CDR3, the DNA is TGTGCCTGGAGTGTACTTGGGACTAGCGGCGAGCAGTACTTC.

The table lists this clone with many counts. The J gene is TRBJ2-7, the V gene TRBV7-9; D remains ambiguous. The CDR3 loop spans 16 amino acids. Trimming stripped 5 bases from V and 4 bases from J, with 21 bases between. Germline V CDR1 and CDR2: SEHNR, FQNEAQ (reference sequence). CDR3 protein: CASSQIYAASTYEQYV. DNA of the CDR3: TGTGCCAGCAGCCAAATATACGCCGCTTCTACGTACGAGCAGTACGTC.

V usage is TRBV30 and J usage is TRBJ1-2; maybe TRBD1 (5 bases). There are 12 residues in the CDR3. Germline loops: CDR1 GTSNPN, CDR2 SVGIG (reference sequence). Trimming pared 4 bases from V and 4 bases from J, leaving 10 bases between. CDR3 in DNA: TGTGCCTGGACCTCAGGGTCCTATGGCTACACCTTC. Protein product: CAWTSGSYGYTF.

V gene TRBV7-3 combines with J gene TRBJ1-1; D ambiguous. V shed 1 base and J shed 5 bases, with 11 bases lying between them. Germline assignment: CDR1 SGHTA and CDR2 FQGTGA. The CDR3 sequence is 14 residues long. As DNA, the CDR3 is TGTGCCAGCAGCTTAAAAGCTGTCGGGACTGAAGCTTTCTTT. Translating gives CASSLKAVGTEAFF.

This chain connects TRBV7-8 to TRBJ2-7; D is perhaps TRBD2 (5 bases). CDR1 and CDR2 from the germline V gene are SGHVS and FQNEAQ. V lost 5 bases to trimming and J lost 7 bases, with 15 bases between them. The CDR3 has 13 amino acids. CDR3 DNA sequence: TGTGCCAGCAGCCGAAGGGATTCGGGGGAGCAGTACGTC. Encoded protein: CASSRRDSGEQYV.

The rearrangement uses TRBV20-1 and TRBJ1-1; no clear D gene. V was pared by 2 bases and J by 12 bases, with 13 bases between. The CDR3 has 11 amino acids. CDR1 is DFQATT and CDR2 is SNEGSKA in the germline V gene (reference sequence). CDR3: CSARSWAESFF. The CDR3 DNA sequence: TGCAGTGCTAGATCTTGGGCCGAGTCTTTCTTT.

The chain has TRBV20-1 and TRBJ2-3; the D gene is possibly TRBD2 (6 bases). The CDR3 extends over 15 amino acids. Germline V gives CDR1 DFQATT, CDR2 SNEGSKA (reference sequence). Trimming stripped 3 bases from V and 0 bases from J, with 13 bases between. CDR3 DNA: TGCAGTGCTAGTCGAACCGGGACTAGCACAGATACGCAGTATTTT. As protein: CSASRTGTSTDTQYF.

V usage is TRBV2 and J usage is TRBJ1-2; D call uncertain. The CDR3 contains 16 residues. The germline V gene encodes CDR1 SNHLY and CDR2 FYNNEI. V dropped 6 bases and J dropped 4 bases, with 21 bases sitting between them. The CDR3 protein is CASSSGEPGGLYGYTF. CDR3 sequence (DNA): TGTGCCAGCAGCTCTGGGGAACCGGGAGGGCTCTATGGCTACACCTTC.

The rearrangement links TRBV28 to TRBJ2-7, with 7 bases aligning to TRBD1. J lost 1 base, V lost 8 bases, and 2 bases had no gene match. There are 12 residues in the CDR3. In germline, CDR1 is MDHEN, CDR2 SYDVKM. The CDR3 here is CASSGQSYEQYF. As DNA, the CDR3 is TGTGCCAGCTCGGGACAGTCCTACGAGCAGTACTTC.

The CDR3 loop is CASSYLWSGGAAGELFF. The CDR3 DNA sequence: TGTGCCAGCAGCTACTTGTGGAGCGGGGGGGCCGCCGGGGAGCTGTTTTTT. This sequence joins TRBV7-9 and TRBJ2-2, with TRBD2 matching over 10 bases. This CDR3 has 17 amino acids. V lost 4 bases, J lost 6 bases, and 11 bases stayed unmatched. Per the germline V gene, CDR1 is SEHNR and CDR2 is FQNEAQ (reference sequence).

The chain couples TRBV30 to TRBJ1-5; TRBD1 agrees at 8 bases. Germline-derived CDR1 and CDR2 are GTSNPN and SVGIG (reference sequence). V was pared by 8 bases and J by 3 bases, with 6 bases of the junction left unmatched. The CDR3 totals 13 residues. This CDR3 is CATGQGYNQPQHF. The CDR3 nucleotides read TGTGCCACCGGACAGGGCTACAATCAGCCCCAGCATTTT.